This note documents a single TCR beta chain sequence. The antigen remains undetermined. These data are taken from a study of OX40 agonist ivuxolimab in advanced cancers. Study details: Participants, 70% to 90% male, averaged roughly 55 years of age, ranging from about 20 to 80.

Broader study findings: Some nonresponders likewise displayed low normalized T-cell clonal expansion. Doses of 0.1 to 3.0 mg/kg were accompanied by clonal expansion of CD4+ and CD8+ blood T cells by week 6.

Germline V gene lookup returns CDR1 SGHDT and CDR2 YYEEEE. The junction had 9 bases not matched to a gene; V was cut back by 4 bases and J by 0 bases. CDR3 length: 16 amino acids. Some clones are missing from TCRdb's copy, which holds only in-frame ones; the method was immunoSEQ multiplex PCR. The table includes 83,000 or so clones, around 85% detected once. The clonotype comes from an adult with an advanced solid tumor such as melanoma, head and neck, liver or kidney cancer. The V call is TRBV5-6, the J call TRBJ2-7; TRBD1 matches 8 bases. The sequencing used CD4+ or CD8+ T cells sorted from blood, collected in a trial of the OX40 agonist ivuxolimab. The chain's CDR3 is CASSPGTGSSSYEQYF. CDR3 nucleotides: TGTGCCAGCAGCCCGGGGACAGGTTCTTCCTCCTACGAGCAGTACTTC.